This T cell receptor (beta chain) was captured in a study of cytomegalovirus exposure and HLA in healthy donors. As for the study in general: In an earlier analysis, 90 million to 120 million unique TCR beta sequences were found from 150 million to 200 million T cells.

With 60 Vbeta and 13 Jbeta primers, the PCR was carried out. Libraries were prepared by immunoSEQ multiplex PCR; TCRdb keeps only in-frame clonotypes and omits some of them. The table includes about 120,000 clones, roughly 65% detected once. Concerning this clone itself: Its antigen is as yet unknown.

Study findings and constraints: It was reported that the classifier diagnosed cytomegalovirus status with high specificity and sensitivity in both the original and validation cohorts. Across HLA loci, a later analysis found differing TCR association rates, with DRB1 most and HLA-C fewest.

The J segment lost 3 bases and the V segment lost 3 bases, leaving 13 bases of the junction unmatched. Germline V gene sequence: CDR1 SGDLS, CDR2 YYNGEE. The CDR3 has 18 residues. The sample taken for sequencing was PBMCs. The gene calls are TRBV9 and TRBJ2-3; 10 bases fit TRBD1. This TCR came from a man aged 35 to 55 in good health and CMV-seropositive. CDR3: CASSDRQGANYRTDTQYF. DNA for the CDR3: TGTGCCAGCAGCGATCGACAGGGGGCCAATTACCGGACAGATACGCAGTATTTT. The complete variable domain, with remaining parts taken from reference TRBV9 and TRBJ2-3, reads DSGVTQTPKHLITATGQRVTLRCSPRSGDLSVYWYQQSLDQGLQFLIQYYNGEERAKGNILERFSAQQFPDLHSELNLSSLELGDSALYFCASSDRQGANYRTDTQYFGPGTRLTVL.